Shown below are 5 T cell receptor beta chains from a single sample sequenced in a study of blood T cell repertoires in COVID-19. The data were produced by immunoSEQ multiplex PCR, yet TCRdb's version contains in-frame clones alone and is incomplete. The table shows over 200,000 clones, with 80% to 90% occurring only once. Sequencing was performed on peripheral blood. The receptors come from an elderly woman with active or convalescent COVID-19.

The CDR3: CAIRSTGSSYEQYF. In DNA, the CDR3 is TGTGCCATCAGGTCCACAGGGAGCTCCTACGAGCAGTACTTC. The chain recombines TRBV28 with TRBJ2-7; D is perhaps TRBD1 (6 bases). From germline, CDR1 is MDHEN and CDR2 SYDVKM. This CDR3 is 14 amino acids long. The germline V and J ends were trimmed by 10 bases and 0 bases, with 16 bases remaining between them.

This sequence joins TRBV7-2 and TRBJ2-5, with 9 bases lining up with TRBD1. Germline CDR1 reads SGHTA; CDR2 reads FQGNSA. The CDR3 totals 14 residues. Trimming at V came to 5 bases and at J to 2 bases, leaving 3 bases not matched to a gene. This CDR3 reads CASSKTGGQETQYF. CDR3 in DNA: TGTGCCAGCAGCAAGACAGGGGGACAAGAGACCCAGTACTTC.

The rearrangement uses TRBV28 and TRBJ1-2, with D possibly TRBD1 on 5 matching bases. V dropped 6 bases and J dropped 4 bases, with 12 bases sitting between them. Per the germline V gene, CDR1 is MDHEN and CDR2 is SYDVKM. The CDR3 length is 13 residues. The CDR3 DNA reads TGTGCCAGCAGAGCCGGGGGTGGCTATGGCTACACCTTC. Translating gives CASRAGGGYGYTF.

The chain combines TRBV14 with TRBJ2-7; tentative D call: TRBD2 (5 bases). V lost 0 bases to trimming and J lost 6 bases, with 27 bases between them. The CDR3 runs to 19 residues. The germline CDR1 and CDR2 sequences are SGHDN and FVKESK. Here the CDR3 reads CASSQDLQACRQDLSEQYF. CDR3 nucleotides: TGTGCCAGCAGCCAAGATCTCCAGGCTTGTCGGCAGGACTTAAGCGAGCAGTACTTC. Filled out from reference TRBV14 and TRBJ2-7, the complete variable domain reads EAGVTQFPSHSVIEKGQTVTLRCDPISGHDNLYWYRRVMGKEIKFLLHFVKESKQDESGMPNNRFLAERTGGTYSTLKVQPAELEDSGVYFCASSQDLQACRQDLSEQYFGPGTRLTVT.

This chain uses TRBV11-1 with TRBJ2-3; 10 positions agree with TRBD1. There are 16 residues in the CDR3. Germline CDR1 and CDR2: SGHAT and FQDESV (reference sequence). Trimming cost V 2 bases and J 4 bases; bases outside gene matches: 6. CDR3 nucleotide sequence: TGTGCCAGCAGCTTAAGGACAGGGGGAGGGTCAGATACGCAGTATTTT. As protein: CASSLRTGGGSDTQYF.